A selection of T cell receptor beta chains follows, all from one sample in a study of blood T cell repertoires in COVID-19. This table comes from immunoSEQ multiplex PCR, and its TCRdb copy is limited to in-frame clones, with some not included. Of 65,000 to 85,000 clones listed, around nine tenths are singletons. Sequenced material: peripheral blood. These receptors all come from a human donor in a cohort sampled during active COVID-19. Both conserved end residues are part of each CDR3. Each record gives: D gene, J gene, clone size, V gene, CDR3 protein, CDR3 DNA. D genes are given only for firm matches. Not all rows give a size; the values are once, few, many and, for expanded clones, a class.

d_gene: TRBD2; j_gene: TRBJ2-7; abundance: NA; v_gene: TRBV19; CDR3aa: CASSIVSGGAYEQYF; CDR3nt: TGTGCCAGTAGTATAGTGTCGGGGGGGGCCTACGAGCAGTACTTC
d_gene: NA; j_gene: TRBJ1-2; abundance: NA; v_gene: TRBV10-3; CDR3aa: CAVQGFNYGYTF; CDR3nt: TGTGCCGTCCAGGGGTTTAACTATGGCTACACCTTC
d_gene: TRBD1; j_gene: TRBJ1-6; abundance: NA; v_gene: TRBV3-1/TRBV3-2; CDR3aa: CASSQRTGGDSPLHF; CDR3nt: TGTGCCAGCAGCCAACGTACAGGGGGCGATTCACCCCTCCACTTT
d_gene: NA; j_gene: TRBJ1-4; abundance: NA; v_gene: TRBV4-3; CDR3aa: CASSHTAPGEKLFF; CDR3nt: TGCGCCAGCAGCCATACGGCCCCGGGAGAAAAACTGTTTTTT
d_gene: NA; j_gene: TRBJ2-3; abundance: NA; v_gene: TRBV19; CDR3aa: CASSIEGRGGTDTQYF; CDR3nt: TGTGCCAGTAGTATAGAGGGCAGAGGGGGAACAGATACGCAGTATTTT
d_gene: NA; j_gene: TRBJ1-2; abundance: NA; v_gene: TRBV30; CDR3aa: CAGLDSVNYGYTF; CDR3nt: TGTGCCGGATTGGACAGCGTTAACTATGGCTACACCTTC
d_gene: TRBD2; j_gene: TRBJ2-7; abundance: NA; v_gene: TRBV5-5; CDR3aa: CASSFTGGLIEQYF; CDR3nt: TGTGCCAGCAGCTTCACGGGGGGGCTAATCGAGCAGTACTTC
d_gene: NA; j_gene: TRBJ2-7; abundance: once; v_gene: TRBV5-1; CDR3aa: CASSLEQGNYEQYF; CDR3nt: TGCGCCAGCAGCTTGGAGCAGGGTAACTACGAGCAGTACTTC
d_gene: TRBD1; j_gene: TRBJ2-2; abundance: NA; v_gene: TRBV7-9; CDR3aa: CASTWGQGAGTGELFF; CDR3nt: TGTGCCAGCACCTGGGGACAGGGGGCCGGGACCGGGGAGCTGTTTTTT
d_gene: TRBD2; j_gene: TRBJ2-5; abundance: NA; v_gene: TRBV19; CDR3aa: CASRGRSSGFQETQYF; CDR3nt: TGTGCCAGTAGGGGGAGGTCTAGCGGCTTCCAAGAGACCCAGTACTTC
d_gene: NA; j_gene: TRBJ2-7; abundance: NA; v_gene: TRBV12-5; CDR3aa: CASGLGTAYEQYF; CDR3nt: TGTGCTAGTGGTTTGGGGACAGCCTACGAGCAGTACTTC
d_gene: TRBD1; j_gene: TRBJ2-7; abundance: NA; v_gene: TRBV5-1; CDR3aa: CASSQGTGDLYEQYF; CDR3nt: TGCGCCAGCAGCCAGGGAACAGGGGATCTGTACGAGCAGTACTTC
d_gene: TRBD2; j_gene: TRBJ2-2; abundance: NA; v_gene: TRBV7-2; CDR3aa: CASSPRSVAGGLSGELFF; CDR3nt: TGTGCCAGCAGCCCCCGAAGCGTTGCGGGGGGGCTATCCGGGGAGCTGTTTTTT
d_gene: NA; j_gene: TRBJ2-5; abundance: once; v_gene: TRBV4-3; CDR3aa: CASSQDVRGETQYF; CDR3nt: TGCGCCAGCAGCCAAGATGTTAGGGGAGAGACCCAGTACTTC
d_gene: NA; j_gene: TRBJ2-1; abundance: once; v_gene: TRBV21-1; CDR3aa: CASSKERWRSSYNEQFF; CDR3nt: TGTGCCAGCAGCAAAGAGAGGTGGCGGAGCTCCTACAATGAGCAGTTCTTC
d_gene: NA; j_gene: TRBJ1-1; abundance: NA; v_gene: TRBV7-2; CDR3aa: CASSNRVGTLNTEAFF; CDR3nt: TGTGCCAGCAGCAACAGGGTGGGAACATTGAACACTGAAGCTTTCTTT
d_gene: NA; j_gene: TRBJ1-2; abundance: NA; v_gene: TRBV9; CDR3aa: CASSVQGNYGYTF; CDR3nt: TGTGCCAGCAGCGTACAGGGGAACTATGGCTACACCTTC
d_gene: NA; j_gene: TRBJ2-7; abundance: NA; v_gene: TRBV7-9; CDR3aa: CASSTQGGRGWEQYF; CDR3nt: TGTGCCAGCAGTACACAGGGCGGACGGGGTTGGGAGCAGTACTTC
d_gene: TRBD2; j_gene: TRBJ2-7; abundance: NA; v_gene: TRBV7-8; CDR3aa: CASSYPGGGYEQYF; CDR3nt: TGTGCCAGCAGCTATCCGGGGGGGGGCTACGAGCAGTACTTC
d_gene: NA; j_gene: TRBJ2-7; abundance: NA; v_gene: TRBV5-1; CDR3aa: CASSLGQGVYEQYF; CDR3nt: TGCGCCAGCAGCTTGGGGCAGGGTGTTTACGAGCAGTACTTC
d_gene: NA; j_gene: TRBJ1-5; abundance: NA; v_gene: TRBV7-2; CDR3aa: CASSLDGTYNQPQHF; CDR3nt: TGTGCCAGCAGCTTAGATGGGACATACAATCAGCCCCAGCATTTT
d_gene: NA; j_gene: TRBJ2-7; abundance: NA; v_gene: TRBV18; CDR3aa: CASSPPQGSSYEQYF; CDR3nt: TGTGCCAGCTCACCACCTCAGGGGTCCTCCTACGAGCAGTACTTC
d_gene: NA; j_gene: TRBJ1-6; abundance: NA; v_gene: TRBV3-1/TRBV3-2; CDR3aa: CASSQVARGSPLHF; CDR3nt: TGTGCCAGCAGCCAAGTCGCCAGAGGTTCACCCCTCCACTTT
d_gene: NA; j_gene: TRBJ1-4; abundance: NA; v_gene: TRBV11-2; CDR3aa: CASSSAIYEKLFF; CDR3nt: TGTGCCAGCAGCTCCGCTATTTACGAAAAACTGTTTTTT
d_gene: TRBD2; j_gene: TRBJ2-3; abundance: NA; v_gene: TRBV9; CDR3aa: CASSVAPAGRTDTQYF; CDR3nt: TGTGCCAGCAGCGTAGCTCCAGCGGGGCGCACAGATACGCAGTATTTT
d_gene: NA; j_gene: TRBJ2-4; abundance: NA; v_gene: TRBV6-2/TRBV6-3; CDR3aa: CASGPRLAKNIQYF; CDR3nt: TGTGCCAGCGGCCCTCGACTAGCCAAAAACATTCAGTACTTC
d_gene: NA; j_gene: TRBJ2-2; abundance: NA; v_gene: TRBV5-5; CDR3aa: CASSFTGNAAGELFF; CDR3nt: TGTGCCAGCAGCTTTACGGGTAACGCCGCCGGGGAGCTGTTTTTT
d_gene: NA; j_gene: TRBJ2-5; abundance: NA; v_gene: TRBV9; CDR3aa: CASSPRTERETQYF; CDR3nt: TGTGCCAGCAGCCCCCGAACGGAGCGAGAGACCCAGTACTTC
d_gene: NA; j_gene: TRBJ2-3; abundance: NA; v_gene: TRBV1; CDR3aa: CTSSQGTSGGDTDTQYF; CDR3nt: TGCACCAGCAGCCAAGGGACTAGCGGGGGGGACACAGATACGCAGTATTTT
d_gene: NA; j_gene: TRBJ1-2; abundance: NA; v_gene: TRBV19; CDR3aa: CASTQGERSNYGYTF; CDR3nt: TGTGCCAGCACTCAAGGGGAACGTTCTAACTATGGCTACACCTTC
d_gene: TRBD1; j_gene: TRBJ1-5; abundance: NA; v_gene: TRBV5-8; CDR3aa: CASSLHLGDRVHQPQHF; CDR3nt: TGTGCCAGCAGCTTACATCTTGGGGACAGGGTTCATCAGCCCCAGCATTTT
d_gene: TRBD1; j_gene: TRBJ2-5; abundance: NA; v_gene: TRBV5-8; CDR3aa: CASSLGQGAEETQYF; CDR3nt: TGTGCCAGCAGTCTTGGACAGGGGGCGGAAGAGACCCAGTACTTC
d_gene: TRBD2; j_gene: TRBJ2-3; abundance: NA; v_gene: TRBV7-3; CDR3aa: CASSLTIAGGSDTQYF; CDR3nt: TGTGCCAGCAGCCTAACTATAGCGGGGGGATCAGATACGCAGTATTTT
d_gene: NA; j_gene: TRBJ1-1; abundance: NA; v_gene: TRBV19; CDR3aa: CASSAGGWAFF; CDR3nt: TGTGCCAGTAGCGCCGGGGGGTGGGCTTTCTTT
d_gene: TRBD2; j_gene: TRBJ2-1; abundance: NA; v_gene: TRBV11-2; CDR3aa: CASSSPSGGNEQFF; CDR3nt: TGTGCCAGCAGCTCCCCTAGCGGGGGGAATGAGCAGTTCTTC
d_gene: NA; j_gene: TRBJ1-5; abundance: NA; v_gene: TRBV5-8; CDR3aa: CASSPSPDSYQPQHF; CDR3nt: TGTGCCAGCAGCCCCTCCCCAGACTCCTACCAGCCCCAGCATTTT
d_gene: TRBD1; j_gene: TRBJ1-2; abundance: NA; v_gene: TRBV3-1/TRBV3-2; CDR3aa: CASSQDQGAWGYTF; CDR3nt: TGTGCCAGCAGCCAGGACCAGGGGGCGTGGGGCTACACCTTC
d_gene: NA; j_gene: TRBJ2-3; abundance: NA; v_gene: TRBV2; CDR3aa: CASSGFTDTQYF; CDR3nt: TGTGCCAGCAGCGGGTTCACAGATACGCAGTATTTT
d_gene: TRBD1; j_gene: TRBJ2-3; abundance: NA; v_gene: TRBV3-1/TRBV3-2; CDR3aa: CASSQTGTGGQGTDTQYF; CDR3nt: TGTGCCAGCAGCCAAACCGGGACAGGGGGCCAGGGCACAGATACGCAGTATTTT
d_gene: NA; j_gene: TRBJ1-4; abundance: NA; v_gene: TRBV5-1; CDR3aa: CASSNSPFPEVEKLFF; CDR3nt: TGCGCCAGCAGCAATTCCCCCTTTCCCGAGGTTGAAAAACTGTTTTTT
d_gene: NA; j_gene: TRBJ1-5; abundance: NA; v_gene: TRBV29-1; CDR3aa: CSVELFGGQPQHF; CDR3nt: TGCAGCGTTGAATTGTTTGGGGGCCAGCCCCAGCATTTT
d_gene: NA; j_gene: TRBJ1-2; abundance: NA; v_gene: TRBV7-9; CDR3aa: CASSLQRQGYGYTF; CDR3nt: TGTGCCAGCAGCTTACAGAGGCAGGGCTATGGCTACACCTTC
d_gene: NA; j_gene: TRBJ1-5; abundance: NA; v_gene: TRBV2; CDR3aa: CASQIWHSNQPQHF; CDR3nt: TGTGCCAGCCAGATCTGGCACAGCAATCAGCCCCAGCATTTT
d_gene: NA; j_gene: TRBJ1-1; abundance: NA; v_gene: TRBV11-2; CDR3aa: CASRGLMMNTEAFF; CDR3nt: TGTGCCAGCAGGGGACTGATGATGAACACTGAAGCTTTCTTT
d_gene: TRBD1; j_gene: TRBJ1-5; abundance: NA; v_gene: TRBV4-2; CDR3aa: CASSQEGTGGWPQHF; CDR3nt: TGTGCCAGCAGCCAAGAGGGCACAGGGGGCTGGCCCCAGCATTTT
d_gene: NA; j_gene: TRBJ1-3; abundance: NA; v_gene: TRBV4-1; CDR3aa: CASSQQDPQQGSGNTIYF; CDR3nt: TGCGCCAGCAGCCAGCAAGATCCCCAGCAGGGGTCGGGAAACACCATATATTTT
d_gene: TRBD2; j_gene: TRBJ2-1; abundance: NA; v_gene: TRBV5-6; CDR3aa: CASRFREGRVNEQFF; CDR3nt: TGTGCCAGCAGATTTCGGGAGGGAAGGGTCAATGAGCAGTTCTTC
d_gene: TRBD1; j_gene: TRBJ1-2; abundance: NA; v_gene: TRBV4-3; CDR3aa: CASSQIGQGVNYGYTF; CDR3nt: TGCGCCAGCAGCCAAATAGGCCAGGGGGTGAACTATGGCTACACCTTC
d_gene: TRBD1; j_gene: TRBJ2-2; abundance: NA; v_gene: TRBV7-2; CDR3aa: CASSEKPGQGGFF; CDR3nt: TGTGCCAGCAGCGAGAAACCGGGACAGGGGGGGTTTTTT
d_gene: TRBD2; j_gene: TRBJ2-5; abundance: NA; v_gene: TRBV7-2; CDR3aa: CASSLATSGGTQETQYF; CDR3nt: TGTGCCAGCAGCTTAGCCACTAGCGGGGGTACCCAAGAGACCCAGTACTTC
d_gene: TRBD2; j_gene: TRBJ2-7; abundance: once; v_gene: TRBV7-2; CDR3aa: CASSPQREGLGTYEQYF; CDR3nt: TGTGCCAGCAGCCCACAGAGGGAGGGACTAGGCACCTACGAGCAGTACTTC
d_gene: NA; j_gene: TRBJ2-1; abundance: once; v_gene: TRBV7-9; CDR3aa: CASSLDSYSYNEQFF; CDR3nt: TGTGCCAGCAGCTTAGATTCCTACTCCTACAATGAGCAGTTCTTC
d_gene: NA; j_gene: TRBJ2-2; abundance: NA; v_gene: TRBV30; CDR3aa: CAWKRGGTGELFF; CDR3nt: TGTGCCTGGAAACGGGGTGGGACCGGGGAGCTGTTTTTT
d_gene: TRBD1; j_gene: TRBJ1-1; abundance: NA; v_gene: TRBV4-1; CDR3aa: CASSQTRDRGYTEAFF; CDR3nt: TGCGCCAGCAGCCAGACCCGGGACAGGGGGTACACTGAAGCTTTCTTT
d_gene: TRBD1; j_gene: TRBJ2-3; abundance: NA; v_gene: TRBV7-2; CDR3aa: CASSLAHGDRFTDTQYF; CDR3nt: TGTGCCAGCAGCTTAGCGCATGGGGACAGATTCACAGATACGCAGTATTTT
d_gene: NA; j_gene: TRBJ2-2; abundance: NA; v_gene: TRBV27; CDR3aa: CASSPWASDRELFF; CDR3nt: TGTGCCAGCAGCCCTTGGGCGTCGGATCGGGAGCTGTTTTTT
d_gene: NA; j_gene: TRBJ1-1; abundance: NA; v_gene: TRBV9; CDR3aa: CASSASSGGGPEAFF; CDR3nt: TGTGCCAGCAGCGCCTCGAGTGGGGGCGGGCCTGAAGCTTTCTTT
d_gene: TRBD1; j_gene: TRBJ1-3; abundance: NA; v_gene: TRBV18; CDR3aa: CASSPLGQGNRNTIYF; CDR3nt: TGTGCCAGCTCACCACTGGGACAGGGGAACCGAAACACCATATATTTT
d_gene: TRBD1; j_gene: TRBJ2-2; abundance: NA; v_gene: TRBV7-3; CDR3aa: CASSSRDRQTGELFF; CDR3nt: TGTGCCAGCAGCTCCCGGGACAGACAAACCGGGGAGCTGTTTTTT
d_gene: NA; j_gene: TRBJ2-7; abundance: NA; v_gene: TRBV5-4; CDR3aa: CASSGEYEQYF; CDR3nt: TGTGCCAGCAGCGGAGAATACGAGCAGTACTTC